Given below is one TCR beta chain in context. Its antigen is not identified. One junction end does not reproduce the germline sequence, and a read error may be involved. These data belong to a study of cytomegalovirus exposure and HLA in healthy donors. The PCR ran on 60 Vbeta and 13 Jbeta primers. The protocol was immunoSEQ multiplex PCR, while the TCRdb copy is restricted to in-frame clones and leaves out a portion. This table holds 200,000 to 300,000 clones, about four fifths found once. Study-wide points: With later analysis, a missense DCLRE1C variant became linked to TCR beta V- and J-gene trimming.

The CDR3 runs 14 residues. CDR1 and CDR2 (germline): SEHNR, FQNEAQ (reference sequence). The sequence was obtained from a woman in her thirties or forties in good health and CMV-seropositive. The specimen was PBMCs. V gene TRBV7-9 combines with J gene TRBJ2-7; 9 bases fit TRBD1. The DNA for the CDR3 is TGTTCCAGCAGCAGGCCGACAGGGGGCTACGAGCAGTACTTC. Protein product: CSSSRPTGGYEQYF.